These 5 T cell receptor beta chains originate from one sample sequenced in a study of blood T cell repertoires in COVID-19. Generated by immunoSEQ multiplex PCR, the TCRdb table keeps only in-frame clones and is missing some. Of about 170,000 clones listed, around 80% were seen once; the top ten hold less than 3.5%. The sample comprised peripheral blood. The receptors originated from a woman aged 55-75 years with acute or convalescent COVID-19.

This clone was seen a few times. The rearrangement links TRBV18 to TRBJ1-1, with 7 bases that match TRBD1. The germline V gene has CDR1 KGHSH and CDR2 LQKENI. The CDR3 has 15 residues. The J segment lost 1 base and the V segment lost 0 bases, leaving 2 bases of the junction unmatched. Here the CDR3 DNA reads TGTGCCAGCTCACCACCGAAGGGGGCGAACACTGAAGCTTTCTTT. This translates into CASSPPKGANTEAFF.

The V call is TRBV2, the J call TRBJ2-2, with D possibly matching TRBD1 (6 bases). Looked up from germline, CDR1 is SNHLY and CDR2 is FYNNEI. CDR3 length equals 16 residues. Trimming cost V 3 bases and J 1 base, with 12 bases left between them. CDR3 residues: CASSDTGPLNTGELFF. In DNA, the CDR3 is TGTGCCAGCAGTGATACAGGGCCTTTGAACACCGGGGAGCTGTTTTTT.

The chain recombines TRBV29-1 with TRBJ2-2; TRBD2 matches at 13 bases. Germline V gene lookup returns CDR1 SQVTM and CDR2 ANQGSEA. The CDR3 is 17 residues long. J lost 2 bases, V lost 5 bases, and 8 bases had no gene match. CDR3 DNA sequence: TGCAGCGTTCTATGGACTAGCGGGGGTGTAAACACCGGGGAGCTGTTTTTT. It translates to CSVLWTSGGVNTGELFF.

The J gene is TRBJ1-1, the V gene TRBV29-1, with a weak D call TRBD1 (6 bases). This CDR3 is 14 amino acids long. The V and J ends lost 7 bases and 5 bases respectively, with 20 bases between them. CDR1 is SQVTM and CDR2 is ANQGSEA in the germline V gene. The chain's CDR3 is CSAAGGGGRTEAFF. CDR3 in DNA: TGCAGCGCCGCGGGAGGGGGTGGTCGGACTGAAGCTTTCTTT. Full variable domain (remainder filled in from reference TRBV29-1 and TRBJ1-1): SAVISQKPSRDICQRGTSLTIQCQVDSQVTMMFWYRQQPGQSLTLIATANQGSEATYESGFVIDKFPISRPNLTFSTLTVSNMSPEDSSIYLCSAAGGGGRTEAFFGQGTRLTVV.

The V gene is TRBV11-3, the J gene TRBJ2-2; TRBD1 is a possible D gene (6 bases). Germline lookup yields CDR1 SGHNT and CDR2 YENEEA. There are 14 residues in the CDR3. Trimming stripped 5 bases from V and 4 bases from J, with 11 bases between. CDR3 in DNA: TGTGCCAGCAGCCGAGACAGGCTCACCGGGGAGCTGTTTTTT. This codes for CASSRDRLTGELFF.